This T cell receptor (beta chain) originates from a study of blood T cell repertoires in COVID-19 (dated by TCRdb to the early 2020s). General notes on the study: Samples covering the acute and convalescent phases of COVID-19 were provided by collaborators in the United States, Italy and Spain. The material from the prospective study consisted of cDNA or gDNA derived from T cells, B-cell-depleted T cells, or PBMCs. The dataset comprised deeply sampled blood TCRbeta repertoires from subjects exposed to, actively infected with, or recovered from COVID-19. The repertoires were released in a freely available public database intended as a resource for research on the immune response to SARS-CoV-2. Samples came from the ongoing ImmuneRACE study (first 160 participants) plus 1,254 subjects from 6 global collaborators. A de-identified subject ID, COVID-19 status, age in years and sex were almost always included in the sample metadata. Where available, HLA class I and class II types were taken from metadata supplied by the sample provider and were not determined by assay-based typing. General findings and caveats noted by the study authors: Clinical and demographic metadata were provided uncurated, with the amount varying by source and participant.

The immunoSEQ Assay, a bias-controlled multiplex PCR, was used to amplify TCRbeta CDR3 regions from genomic DNA. The study's processing was this. Nucleated cell counts per sample were estimated from amplification of reference gene primers within the assay. Sequence reads were collapsed and filtered to measure the absolute abundance of every unique TCRbeta CDR3 rearrangement. For each sample, productive Simpson clonality was calculated as the square root of Simpson's diversity index over productive rearrangements. Not all clones reach the TCRdb copy of this immuneACCESS table, which keeps in-frame sequences only. Checked studies attribute under half of the gap to unresolved V genes and leave the rest unexplained. V, J and clone size are taken as reported in that table, and D and trimming were inferred from the DNA itself. In all, the sample holds 100,000 to 120,000 clones, and 85% to 90% of those were seen once. Roughly 3.3% of the sample is held by the ten biggest clonotypes.

The collaborating institutions used their own protocols to collect whole blood in K2EDTA tubes. For TCRbeta analysis, collaborator samples were shipped as frozen whole blood, as isolated PBMCs, or as DNA extracted from either sample type. Points on this clone: Its antigen target is currently unknown. One base away there is no much larger clone; base qualities are not given.

V is reduced by 2 bases and J by 2 bases, leaving a spacing of 9 bases between them. Based on the germline V gene, the CDR1 and CDR2 sequences are KGHSH and LQKENI. There are 14 amino acids in the CDR3, from cysteine to phenylalanine inclusive. CDR3 DNA only is kept here, 42 bases in frame from base 1. The sequenced sample was peripheral blood. The receptor was isolated from a woman in her forties or fifties with acute or convalescent COVID-19. This chain is built from TRBV18 and TRBJ1-2, with the identity of the D gene unclear. The DNA sequence is as follows: TGTGCCAGCTCACCAGTCGAGGGCAACTATGGCTACACCTTC. Its protein product is CASSPVEGNYGYTF.